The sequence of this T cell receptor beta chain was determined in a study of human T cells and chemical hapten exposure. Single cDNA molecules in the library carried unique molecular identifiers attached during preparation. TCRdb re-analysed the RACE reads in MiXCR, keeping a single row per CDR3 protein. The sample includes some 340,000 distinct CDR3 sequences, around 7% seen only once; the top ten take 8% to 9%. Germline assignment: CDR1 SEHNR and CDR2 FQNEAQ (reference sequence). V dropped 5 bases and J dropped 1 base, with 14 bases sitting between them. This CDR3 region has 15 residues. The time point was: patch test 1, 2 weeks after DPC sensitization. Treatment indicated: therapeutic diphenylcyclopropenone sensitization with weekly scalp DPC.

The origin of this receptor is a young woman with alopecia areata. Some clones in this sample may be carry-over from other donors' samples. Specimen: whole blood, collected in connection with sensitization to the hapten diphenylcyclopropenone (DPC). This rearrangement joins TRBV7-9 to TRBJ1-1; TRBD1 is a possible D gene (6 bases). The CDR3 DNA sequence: TGTGCCAGCAGCCCCCCCCGACAGGAGAACACTGAAGCTTTCTTT. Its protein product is CASSPPRQENTEAFF.